This TCR beta chain stems from a study of blood T cells in healthy people across ages. Across the whole study: Roughly one uniquely barcoded beta molecule per two T cells was captured.

Overall study findings and caveats: Estimates drawn from one million T cells were deemed to understate diversity. As age increased, TCR beta diversity per million T cells fell in a roughly linear fashion.

Germline CDR1 reads MDHEN; CDR2 reads SYDVKM. Between the trimmed V and J ends, which lost 7 bases and 6 bases, there was a span of 15 bases. The CDR3 spans 13 residues. Through a sample-barcoded 5' primer and a J-beta primer mix, a second PCR was run for about 6 to 11 cycles. TCRdb analysed the 5' RACE reads with MiXCR anew, one entry per CDR3 protein. In the table there are about 800,000 distinct CDR3 sequences, about 25% of which are singletons. To note about this clonotype: Its cognate antigen is unknown.

The sample was also reused in another study, on T cells of mothers and their children.

This sequence was found in a boy between 5 and 17 years old in good health. The sample consisted of blood. V and J are TRBV28 and TRBJ1-1, with D maybe TRBD1 (6 bases). The CDR3 nucleotides are TGTGCCAGCAATGAACAGGGTCTACCTGAAGCTTTCTTT. The encoded protein is CASNEQGLPEAFF.